The 5 T cell receptor beta chains reported below all come from one sample, sequenced in a study of T-cell reconstitution after alpha-beta-depleted transplantation in children. It was with unique molecular identifiers that the TCRbeta library was prepared. Each CDR3 protein is one row after TCRdb ran MiXCR on the PCR reads. Of about 980,000 distinct CDR3 sequences listed, about 26% were seen once; the top ten hold over 25%. Material: PBMCs, mostly from graft donor cells, obtained 360 days after TCRalphabeta/CD19-depleted stem cell transplant. The receptors originated from a boy under two years old who had a stem cell transplant for SCID, so the T cells may come from the graft donor.

The gene calls are TRBV30 and TRBJ1-1, with D unresolved. V was trimmed by 4 bases and J by 0 bases, leaving 12 bases between them. Germline V lookup: CDR1 GTSNPN, CDR2 SVGIG (reference sequence). The CDR3 length is 14 residues. The chain's CDR3 is CAWKGGPLNTEAFF. The DNA for the CDR3 is TGTGCCTGGAAGGGCGGACCCTTGAACACTGAAGCTTTCTTT.

This clonotype was observed a handful of times. The chain couples TRBV24-1 to TRBJ2-1, with unresolved D. CDR1 and CDR2 from the germline V gene are KGHDR and SFDVKD. V was pared by 6 bases and J by 6 bases, with 11 bases between. This CDR3 has 13 residues. The CDR3 reads CATSRTVGNEQFF. The CDR3 DNA reads TGTGCCACCAGTCGAACAGTGGGCAATGAGCAGTTCTTC.

This clonotype has a handful of counts. J is TRBJ2-4 and V is TRBV5-1; perhaps TRBD1 as D (5 bases). The V gene's germline CDR1 is SGHRS and CDR2 YFSETQ. This CDR3 spans 16 amino acids. V lost 3 bases and J lost 6, with 19 bases in between. In DNA form, the CDR3 reads TGCGCCAGCAGCTCAACCTTATGGGGTAGGGGAAACATTCAGTACTTC. Translated: CASSSTLWGRGNIQYF.

This chain joins TRBV10-1 and TRBJ2-3; D may correspond to TRBD1 or TRBD2 (5 bases each). V shed 0 bases and J shed 2 bases, with 9 bases lying between them. Germline V CDR1 and CDR2: WNHNN, SYGVQD (reference sequence). CDR3 size: 15 residues. CDR3 nucleotide sequence: TGCGCCAGCAGTGAGTCGAGGGGTATCACAGATACGCAGTATTTT. It yields the protein CASSESRGITDTQYF.

A few counts support this clonotype. The V gene is TRBV10-3, the J gene TRBJ2-3; D may be TRBD1 (5 bases). The V end was cut by 2 bases, the J end by 1 base, with 16 bases between. This CDR3 region has 17 residues. Per germline, CDR1 ENHRY and CDR2 SYGVKD. DNA for the CDR3: TGTGCCATCAGTGAGGCCCAACCAGTGACAGGCACAGATACGCAGTATTTT. It encodes CAISEAQPVTGTDTQYF.